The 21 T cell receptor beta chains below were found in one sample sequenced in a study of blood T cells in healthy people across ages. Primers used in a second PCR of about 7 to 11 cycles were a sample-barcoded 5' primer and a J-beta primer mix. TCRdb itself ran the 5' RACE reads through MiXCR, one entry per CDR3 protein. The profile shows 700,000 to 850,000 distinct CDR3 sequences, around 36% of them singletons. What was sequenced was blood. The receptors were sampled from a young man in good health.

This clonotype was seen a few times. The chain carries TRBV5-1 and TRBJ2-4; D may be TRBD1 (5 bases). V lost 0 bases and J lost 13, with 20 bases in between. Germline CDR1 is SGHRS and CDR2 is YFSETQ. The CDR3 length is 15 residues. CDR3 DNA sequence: TGCGCCAGCAGCTTGGCCCAGGGTGGTCAGCAAGAGCAGTACTTC. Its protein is CASSLAQGGQQEQYF.

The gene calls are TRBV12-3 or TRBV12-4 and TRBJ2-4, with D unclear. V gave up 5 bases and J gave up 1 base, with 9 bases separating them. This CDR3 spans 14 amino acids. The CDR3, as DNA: TGTGCCAGCAGTCGGTCTCCTGCCAAAAACATTCAGTACTTC. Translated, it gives CASSRSPAKNIQYF.

The chain's CDR3 is CASSPGSGGQYF. The CDR3 DNA reads TGTGCCAGCAGCCCCGGCTCGGGAGGGCAGTACTTC. V and J are TRBV7-9 and TRBJ2-5, with TRBD2 identical over 8 bases. Germline CDR1 and CDR2: SEHNR and FQNEAQ (reference sequence). The CDR3 totals 12 residues. V shed 5 bases, J shed 11 bases, and the junction held 7 bases outside the gene matches.

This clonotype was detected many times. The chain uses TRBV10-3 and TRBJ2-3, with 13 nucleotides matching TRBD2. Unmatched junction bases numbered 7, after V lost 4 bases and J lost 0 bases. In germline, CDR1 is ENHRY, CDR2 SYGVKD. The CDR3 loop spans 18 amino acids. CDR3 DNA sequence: TGTGCCATCAGTGGGCGGACTAGCGGGAGCCTAAGCACAGATACGCAGTATTTT. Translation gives CAISGRTSGSLSTDTQYF.

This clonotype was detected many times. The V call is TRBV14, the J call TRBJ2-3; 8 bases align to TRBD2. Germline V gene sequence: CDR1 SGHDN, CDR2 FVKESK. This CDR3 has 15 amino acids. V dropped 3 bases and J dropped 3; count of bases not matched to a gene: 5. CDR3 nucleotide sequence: TGTGCCAGCAGCCAGGGACTAGTTGTAACAGATACGCAGTATTTT. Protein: CASSQGLVVTDTQYF.

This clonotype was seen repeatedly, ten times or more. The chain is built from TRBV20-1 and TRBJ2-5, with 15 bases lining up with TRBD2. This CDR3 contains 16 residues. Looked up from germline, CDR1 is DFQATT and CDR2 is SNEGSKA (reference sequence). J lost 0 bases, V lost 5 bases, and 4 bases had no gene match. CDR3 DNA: TGCAGTGCTGGGACTAGCGGGGGGAAACACCAAGAGACCCAGTACTTC. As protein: CSAGTSGGKHQETQYF.

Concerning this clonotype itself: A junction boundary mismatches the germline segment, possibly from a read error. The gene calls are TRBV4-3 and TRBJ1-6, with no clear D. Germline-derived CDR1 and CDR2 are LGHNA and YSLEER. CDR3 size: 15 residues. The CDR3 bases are TGCGCCAGCAGCCAAGGGTCAGGAGTCAATTCACCCCCCCACTTT. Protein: CASSQGSGVNSPPHF.

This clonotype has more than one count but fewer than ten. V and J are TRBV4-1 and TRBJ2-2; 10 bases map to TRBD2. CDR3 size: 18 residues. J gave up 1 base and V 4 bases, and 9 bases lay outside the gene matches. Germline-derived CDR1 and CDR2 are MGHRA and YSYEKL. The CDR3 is CASSLILAGGQNTGELFF. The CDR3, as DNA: TGCGCCAGCAGCCTAATATTAGCGGGGGGCCAGAACACCGGGGAGCTGTTTTTT.

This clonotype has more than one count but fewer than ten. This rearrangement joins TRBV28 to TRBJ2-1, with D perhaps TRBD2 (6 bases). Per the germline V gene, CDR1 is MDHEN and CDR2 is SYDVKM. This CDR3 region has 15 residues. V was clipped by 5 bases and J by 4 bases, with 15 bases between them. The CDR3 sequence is CASSPTGTGYNEQFF. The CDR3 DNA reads TGTGCCAGCAGTCCTACCGGGACTGGATACAATGAGCAGTTCTTC.

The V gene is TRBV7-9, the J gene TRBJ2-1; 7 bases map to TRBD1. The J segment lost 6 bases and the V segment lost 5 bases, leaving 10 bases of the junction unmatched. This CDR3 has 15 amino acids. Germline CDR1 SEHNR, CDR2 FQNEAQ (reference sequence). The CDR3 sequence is CASSPRNRGSNEQFF. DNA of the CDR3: TGTGCCAGCAGCCCCCGGAACAGGGGATCCAATGAGCAGTTCTTC.

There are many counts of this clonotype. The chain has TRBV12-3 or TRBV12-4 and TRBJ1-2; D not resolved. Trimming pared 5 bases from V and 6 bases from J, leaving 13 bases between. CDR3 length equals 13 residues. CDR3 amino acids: CASSRPQLDGYTF. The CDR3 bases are TGTGCCAGCAGTCGTCCTCAATTGGATGGCTACACCTTC.

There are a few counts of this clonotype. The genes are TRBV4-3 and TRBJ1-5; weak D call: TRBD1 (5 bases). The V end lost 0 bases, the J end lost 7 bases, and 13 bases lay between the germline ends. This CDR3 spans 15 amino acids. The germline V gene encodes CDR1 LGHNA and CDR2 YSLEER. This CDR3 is CASSQEVSGNQPQHF. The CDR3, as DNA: TGCGCCAGCAGCCAAGAAGTATCAGGGAACCAGCCCCAGCATTTT.

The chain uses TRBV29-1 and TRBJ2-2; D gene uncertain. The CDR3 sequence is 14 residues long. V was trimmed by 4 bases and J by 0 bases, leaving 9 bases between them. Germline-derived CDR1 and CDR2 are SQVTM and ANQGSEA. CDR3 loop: CSVGVRANTGELFF. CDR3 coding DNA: TGCAGCGTTGGTGTTAGGGCGAACACCGGGGAGCTGTTTTTT.

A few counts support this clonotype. The CDR3 loop is CASSRIAGASREQYF. The CDR3 DNA reads TGTGCCAGCAGTCGGATAGCGGGGGCCTCTCGCGAGCAGTACTTC. This chain links TRBV27 with TRBJ2-4; 9 bases are shared with TRBD2. TRBJ2-7 explains the end of the DNA better; the J call may be wrong. The CDR3 contains 15 residues. Germline CDR1 MNHEY, CDR2 SMNVEV (reference sequence).

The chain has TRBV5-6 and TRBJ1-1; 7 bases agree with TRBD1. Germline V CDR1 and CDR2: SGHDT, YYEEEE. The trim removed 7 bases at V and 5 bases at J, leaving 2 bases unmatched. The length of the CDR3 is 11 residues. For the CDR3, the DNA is TGTGCCAGCGGGACAGCGACTGAAGCTTTCTTT. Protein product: CASGTATEAFF.

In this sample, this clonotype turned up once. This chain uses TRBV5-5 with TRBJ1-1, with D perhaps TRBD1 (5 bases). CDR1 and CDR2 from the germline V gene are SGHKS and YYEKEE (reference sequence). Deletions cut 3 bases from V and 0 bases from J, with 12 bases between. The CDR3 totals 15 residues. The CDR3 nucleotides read TGTGCCAGCAGCTGGGGGACCGAGATGAACACTGAAGCTTTCTTT. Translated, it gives CASSWGTEMNTEAFF.

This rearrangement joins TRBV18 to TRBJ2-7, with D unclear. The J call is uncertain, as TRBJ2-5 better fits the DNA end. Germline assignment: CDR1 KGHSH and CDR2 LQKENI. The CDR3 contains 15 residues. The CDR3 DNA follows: TGTGCCAGCTCACCACGTACAGATAGTAAAGAGACCCAGTACTTC. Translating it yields CASSPRTDSKETQYF.

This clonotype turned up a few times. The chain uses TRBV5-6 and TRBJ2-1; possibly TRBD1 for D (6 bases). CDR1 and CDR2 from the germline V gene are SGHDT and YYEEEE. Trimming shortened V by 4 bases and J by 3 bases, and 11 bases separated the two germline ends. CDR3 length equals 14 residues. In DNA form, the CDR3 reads TGTGCCAGCAGCCCGACAGGAAACTACAATGAGCAGTTCTTC. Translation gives CASSPTGNYNEQFF.

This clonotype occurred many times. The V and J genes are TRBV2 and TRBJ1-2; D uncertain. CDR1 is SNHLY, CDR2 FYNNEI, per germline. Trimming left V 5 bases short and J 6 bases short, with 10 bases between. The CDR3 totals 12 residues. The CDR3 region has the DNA TGTGCCAGCAGTCTCCTGGCGGATGGCTACACCTTC. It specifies CASSLLADGYTF.

CDR3 sequence (DNA): TGTGCCAGCAGCCCCCCTTTCACCGGGGAGCTGTTTTTT. Its protein product is CASSPPFTGELFF. The chain links TRBV12-3 or TRBV12-4 to TRBJ2-2; D unresolved. V lost 6 bases and J lost 4, with 9 bases in between. This CDR3 has 13 amino acids.

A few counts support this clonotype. The CDR3, as DNA: TGTGCCAGCAGTTTGAGCGTGGCAGCAACCTATAATTCACCCCTCCACTTT. This codes for CASSLSVAATYNSPLHF. The V call is TRBV6-5, the J call TRBJ1-6; D is ambiguous. Deletions cut 4 bases from V and 2 bases from J, with 15 bases between. The CDR3 sequence is 17 residues long. Germline values: CDR1 MNHEY, CDR2 SVGAGI.